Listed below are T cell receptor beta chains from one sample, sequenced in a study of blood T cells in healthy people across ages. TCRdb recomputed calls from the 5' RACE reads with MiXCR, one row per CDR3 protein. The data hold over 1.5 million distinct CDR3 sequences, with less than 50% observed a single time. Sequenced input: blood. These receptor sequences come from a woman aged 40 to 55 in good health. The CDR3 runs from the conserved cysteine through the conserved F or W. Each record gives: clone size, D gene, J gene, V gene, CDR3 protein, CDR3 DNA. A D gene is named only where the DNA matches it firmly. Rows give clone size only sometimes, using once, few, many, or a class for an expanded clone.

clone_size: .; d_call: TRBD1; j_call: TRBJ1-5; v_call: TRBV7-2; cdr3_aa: CASTRTGGYNQPQHF; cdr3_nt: TGTGCCAGCACTCGGACAGGGGGATACAATCAGCCCCAGCATTTT
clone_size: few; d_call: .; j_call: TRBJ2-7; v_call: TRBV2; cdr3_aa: CASSEDQIKVYEQYF; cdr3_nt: TGTGCCAGCAGTGAGGACCAGATTAAGGTCTACGAGCAGTACTTC
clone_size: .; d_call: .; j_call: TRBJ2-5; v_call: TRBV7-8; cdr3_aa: CASSTIGDQGTQYF; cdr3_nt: TGTGCCAGCAGCACAATAGGGGACCAAGGGACCCAGTACTTC
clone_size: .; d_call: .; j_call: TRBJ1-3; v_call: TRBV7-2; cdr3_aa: CASSPAPRQGNTIYF; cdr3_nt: TGTGCCAGCAGCCCAGCACCCCGGCAGGGAAACACCATATATTTT
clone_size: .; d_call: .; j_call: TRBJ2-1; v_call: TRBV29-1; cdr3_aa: CSVDGTYNEQFF; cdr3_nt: TGCAGCGTTGACGGGACCTACAATGAGCAGTTCTTC
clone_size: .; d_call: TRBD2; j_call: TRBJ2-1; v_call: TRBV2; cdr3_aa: CASSEGSGASSEQFF; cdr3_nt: TGTGCCAGCAGTGAAGGTAGCGGGGCCAGCAGTGAGCAGTTCTTC
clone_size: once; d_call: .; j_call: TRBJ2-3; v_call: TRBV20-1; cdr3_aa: CSAPKGFFTDTQYF; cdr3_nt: TGCAGTGCTCCTAAAGGGTTCTTCACAGATACGCAGTATTTT
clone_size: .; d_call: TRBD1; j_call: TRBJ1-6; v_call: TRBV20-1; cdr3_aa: CSATTGVDNSPLHF; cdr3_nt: TGCAGTGCTACGACAGGGGTCGATAATTCACCCCTCCACTTT
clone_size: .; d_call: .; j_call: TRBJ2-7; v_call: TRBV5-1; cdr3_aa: CASSLAWGKASYEQYF; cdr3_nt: TGCGCCAGCAGCTTGGCGTGGGGGAAGGCCTCCTACGAGCAGTACTTC
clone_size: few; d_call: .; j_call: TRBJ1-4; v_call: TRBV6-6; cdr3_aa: CASSYPNEKLFF; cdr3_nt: TGTGCCAGCAGTTATCCTAATGAAAAACTGTTTTTT
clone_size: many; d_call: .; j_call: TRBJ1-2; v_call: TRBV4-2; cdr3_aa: CASSQDFGYTF; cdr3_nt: TGTGCCAGCAGCCAAGATTTCGGCTACACCTTC
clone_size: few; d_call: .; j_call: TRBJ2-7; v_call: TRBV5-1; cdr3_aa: CASSFGPGISYEQYF; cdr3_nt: TGCGCCAGCAGCTTTGGTCCAGGGATTTCCTACGAGCAGTACTTC
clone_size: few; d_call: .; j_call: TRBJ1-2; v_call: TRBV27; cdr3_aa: CASRGNEGINYGYTF; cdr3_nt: TGTGCCAGCAGAGGAAATGAGGGTATTAACTATGGCTACACCTTC
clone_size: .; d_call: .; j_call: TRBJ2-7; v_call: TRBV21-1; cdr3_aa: CASSKGDRGYEQYF; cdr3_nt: TGTGCCAGCAGCAAAGGGGACAGGGGCTACGAGCAGTACTTC
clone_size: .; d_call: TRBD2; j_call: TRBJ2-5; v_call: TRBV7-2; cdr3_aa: CASSRGTSGGPGETQYF; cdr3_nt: TGTGCCAGCAGCCGAGGGACTAGCGGGGGGCCCGGAGAGACCCAGTACTTC
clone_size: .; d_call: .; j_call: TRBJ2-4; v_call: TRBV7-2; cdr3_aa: CASAGGALGIQYF; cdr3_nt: TGTGCCAGCGCAGGCGGGGCCCTTGGCATTCAGTACTTC
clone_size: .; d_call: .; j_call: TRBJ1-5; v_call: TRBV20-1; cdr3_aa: CSARIGASRNQPQHF; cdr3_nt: TGCAGTGCTAGAATAGGGGCCTCCCGCAATCAGCCCCAGCATTTT
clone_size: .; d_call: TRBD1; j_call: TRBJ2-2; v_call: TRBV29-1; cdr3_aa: CSVVSGTGLSAGELFF; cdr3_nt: TGCAGCGTTGTATCCGGGACAGGGCTTTCGGCCGGGGAGCTGTTTTTT
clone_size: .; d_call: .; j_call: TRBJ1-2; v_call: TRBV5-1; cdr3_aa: CASSLDRETYGYTF; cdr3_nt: TGCGCCAGCAGCTTGGACAGGGAGACCTATGGCTACACCTTC
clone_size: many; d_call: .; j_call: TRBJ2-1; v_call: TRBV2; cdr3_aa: CASSPQNEQFF; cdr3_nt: TGTGCCAGCAGCCCCCAAAATGAGCAGTTCTTC
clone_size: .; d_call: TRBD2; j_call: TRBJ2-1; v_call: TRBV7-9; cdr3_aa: CASSLVAGGTGEQFF; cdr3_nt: TGTGCCAGCAGCTTAGTGGCGGGGGGGACTGGTGAGCAGTTCTTC
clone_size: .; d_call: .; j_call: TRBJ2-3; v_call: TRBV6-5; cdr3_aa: CASSYSRASRYGSPDTQYF; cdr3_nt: TGTGCCAGCAGTTACTCGAGGGCCTCCCGGTACGGTAGCCCAGATACGCAGTATTTT
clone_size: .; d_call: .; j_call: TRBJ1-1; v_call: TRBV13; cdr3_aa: CASSLINRAEAFF; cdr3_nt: TGTGCCAGCAGCTTAATCAACAGGGCGGAAGCTTTCTTT
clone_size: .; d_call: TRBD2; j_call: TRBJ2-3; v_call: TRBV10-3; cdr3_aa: CAITTSGGAEADTQYF; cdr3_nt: TGTGCCATCACGACTAGCGGGGGGGCTGAGGCAGATACGCAGTATTTT
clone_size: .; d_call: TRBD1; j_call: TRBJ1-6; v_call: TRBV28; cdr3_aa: CASSFRDRGRNSPLHF; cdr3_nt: TGTGCCAGCAGTTTTCGAGACAGGGGAAGGAATTCACCCCTCCACTTT
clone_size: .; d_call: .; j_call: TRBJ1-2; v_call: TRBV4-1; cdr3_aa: CASSQGGGTGYGYTF; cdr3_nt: TGCGCCAGCAGCCAAGGCGGCGGCACAGGCTATGGCTACACCTTC
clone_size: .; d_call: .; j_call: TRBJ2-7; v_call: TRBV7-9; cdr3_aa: CASGPGLYEQYF; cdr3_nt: TGTGCCAGCGGGCCCGGGCTCTACGAGCAGTACTTC
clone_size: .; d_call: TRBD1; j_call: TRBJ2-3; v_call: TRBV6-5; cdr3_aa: CASSYLTGFSTDTQYF; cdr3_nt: TGTGCCAGCAGTTACCTGACAGGGTTTAGCACAGATACGCAGTATTTT
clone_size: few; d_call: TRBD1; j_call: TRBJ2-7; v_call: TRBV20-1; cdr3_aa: CSARWTGYEQYF; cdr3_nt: TGCAGTGCTAGGTGGACAGGGTACGAGCAGTACTTC
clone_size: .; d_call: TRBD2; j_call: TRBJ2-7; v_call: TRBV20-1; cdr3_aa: CSASERLESGRYYEQYF; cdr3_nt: TGCAGTGCTAGCGAGAGACTGGAAAGCGGGAGATACTACGAGCAGTACTTC
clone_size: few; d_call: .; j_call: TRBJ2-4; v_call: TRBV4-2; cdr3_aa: CASSQDLRDGRGGKNIQYF; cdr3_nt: TGTGCCAGCAGCCAAGACTTAAGAGATGGCAGGGGAGGCAAAAACATTCAGTACTTC
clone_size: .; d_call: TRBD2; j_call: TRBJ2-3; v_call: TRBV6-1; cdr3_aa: CASISGGTTDTQYF; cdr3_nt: TGTGCCAGCATCTCGGGGGGGACTACAGATACGCAGTATTTT
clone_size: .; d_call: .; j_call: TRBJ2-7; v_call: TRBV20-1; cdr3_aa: CSASDPGESYEQYF; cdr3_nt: TGCAGTGCTTCGGACCCCGGAGAGTCCTACGAGCAGTACTTC
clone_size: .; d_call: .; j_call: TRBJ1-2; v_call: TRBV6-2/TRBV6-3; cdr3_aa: CASSYQQVANYGYTF; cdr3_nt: TGTGCCAGCAGTTACCAACAGGTCGCTAACTATGGCTACACCTTC
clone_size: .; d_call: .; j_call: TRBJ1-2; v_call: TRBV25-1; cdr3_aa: CASSESLGVQTNGYTF; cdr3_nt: TGTGCCAGCAGTGAATCTTTGGGCGTCCAGACAAATGGCTACACCTTC
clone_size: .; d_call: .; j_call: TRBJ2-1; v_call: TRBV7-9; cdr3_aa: CASSLGGTRKNEQFF; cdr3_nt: TGTGCCAGCAGCTTAGGGGGAACAAGGAAAAATGAGCAGTTCTTC
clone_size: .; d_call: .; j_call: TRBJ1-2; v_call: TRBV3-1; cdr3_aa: CASSRGTESYGYTF; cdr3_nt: TGTGCCAGCAGCCGAGGGACCGAGTCCTATGGCTACACCTTC
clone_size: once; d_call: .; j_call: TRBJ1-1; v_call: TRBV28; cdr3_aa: CASRSYLNTEAFF; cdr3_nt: TGTGCCAGCAGGAGCTACCTGAACACTGAAGCTTTCTTT
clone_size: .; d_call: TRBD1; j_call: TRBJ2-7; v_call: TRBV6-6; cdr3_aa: CASSYSRDRVTYEQYF; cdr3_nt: TGTGCCAGCAGTTACTCCCGGGACAGGGTCACCTACGAGCAGTACTTC
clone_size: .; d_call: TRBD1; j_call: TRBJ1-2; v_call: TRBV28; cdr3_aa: CASSTDRADYGYTF; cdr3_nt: TGTGCCAGCAGTACAGACAGGGCAGACTATGGCTACACCTTC
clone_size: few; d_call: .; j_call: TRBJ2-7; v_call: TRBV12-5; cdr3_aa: CASGLVKEGDYEQYF; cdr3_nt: TGTGCTAGTGGTTTGGTAAAGGAAGGAGACTACGAGCAGTACTTC
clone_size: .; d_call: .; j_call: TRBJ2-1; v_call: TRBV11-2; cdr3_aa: CASSFGRSSYCEQFF; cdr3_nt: TGTGCCAGCAGCTTTGGCAGGAGCTCCTACTGTGAGCAGTTCTTC